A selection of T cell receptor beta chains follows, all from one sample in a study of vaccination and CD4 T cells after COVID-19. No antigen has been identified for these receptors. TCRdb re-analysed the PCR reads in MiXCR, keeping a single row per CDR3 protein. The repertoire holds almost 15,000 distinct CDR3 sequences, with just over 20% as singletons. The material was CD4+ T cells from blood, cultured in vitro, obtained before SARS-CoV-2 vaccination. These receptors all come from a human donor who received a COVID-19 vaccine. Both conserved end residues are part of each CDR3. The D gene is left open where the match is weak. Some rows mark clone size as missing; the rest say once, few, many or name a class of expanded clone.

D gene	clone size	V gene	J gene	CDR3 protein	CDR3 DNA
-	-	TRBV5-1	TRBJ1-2	CASSLALRGGGYTF	TGCGCCAGCAGCTTGGCCCTGCGCGGAGGTGGCTACACCTTC
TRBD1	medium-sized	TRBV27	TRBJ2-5	CASSPPGQLGVETQYF	TGTGCCAGCAGTCCGCCGGGACAGCTTGGAGTAGAGACCCAGTACTTC
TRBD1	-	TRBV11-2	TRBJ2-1	CASTLTGGPYNEQFF	TGTGCCAGCACCTTGACAGGGGGCCCCTACAATGAGCAGTTCTTC
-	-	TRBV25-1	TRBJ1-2	CASSAAGDYGYTF	TGTGCCAGCAGTGCTGCAGGGGACTATGGCTACACCTTC
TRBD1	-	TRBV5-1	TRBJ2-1	CASSSPSGTGLLDEQFF	TGCGCCAGCAGCTCCCCATCCGGGACAGGGTTGTTAGATGAGCAGTTCTTC
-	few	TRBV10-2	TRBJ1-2	CASSEREGVMGYTF	TGCGCCAGCAGTGAGAGGGAAGGTGTAATGGGCTACACCTTC
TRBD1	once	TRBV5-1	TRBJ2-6	CASRQGSGGANVLTF	TGCGCCAGCAGACAGGGGAGTGGGGGGGCCAACGTCCTGACTTTC
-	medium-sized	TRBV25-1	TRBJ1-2	CASSWSRQSYGYTF	TGTGCCAGCAGTTGGAGTAGACAGTCTTATGGCTACACCTTC
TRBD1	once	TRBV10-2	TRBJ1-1	CASRPSQAGGAGTEAFF	TGCGCCAGCAGACCTTCCCAGGCAGGGGGCGCGGGCACTGAAGCTTTCTTT
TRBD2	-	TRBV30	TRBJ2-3	CAWSTSSGLTDTQYF	TGTGCCTGGAGCACTTCTAGCGGACTCACAGATACGCAGTATTTT
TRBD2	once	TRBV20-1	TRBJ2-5	CSARIPGLVLETQYF	TGCAGTGCGAGAATACCGGGACTAGTGTTAGAGACCCAGTACTTC
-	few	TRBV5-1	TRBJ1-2	CASSLGLGYTF	TGCGCCAGCAGCTTGGGTCTTGGCTACACCTTC
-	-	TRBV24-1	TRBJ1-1	CATKGDGINTEAFF	TGTGCCACAAAGGGGGATGGGATCAACACTGAAGCTTTCTTT
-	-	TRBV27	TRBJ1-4	CASKQRTPGKLFF	TGTGCCAGCAAACAACGCACCCCGGGCAAACTGTTTTTT
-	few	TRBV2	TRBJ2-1	CASVRTYNEQFF	TGTGCCAGCGTCAGGACCTACAATGAGCAGTTCTTC
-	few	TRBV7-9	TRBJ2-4	CASSLGFDRTVAKNIQYF	TGTGCCAGCAGCTTAGGATTTGACAGGACCGTAGCCAAAAACATTCAGTACTTC
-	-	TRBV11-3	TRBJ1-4	CASSGSGIEKLFF	TGTGCCAGCAGCGGGAGTGGGATAGAAAAACTGTTTTTT
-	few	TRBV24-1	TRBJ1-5	CATSDIGSNQPQHF	TGTGCCACCAGTGATATAGGTAGCAATCAGCCCCAGCATTTT
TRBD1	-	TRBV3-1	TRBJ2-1	CASRKQGADGEQFF	TGTGCCAGCAGAAAACAGGGGGCGGACGGAGAGCAGTTCTTC
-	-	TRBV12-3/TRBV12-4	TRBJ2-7	CASSLSHGKHEQYF	TGTGCCAGCAGTTTAAGTCACGGCAAACACGAGCAGTACTTC
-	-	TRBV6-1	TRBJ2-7	CASRRGDSFLYEQYF	TGTGCCAGCCGGAGAGGGGACTCCTTTTTGTACGAGCAGTACTTC